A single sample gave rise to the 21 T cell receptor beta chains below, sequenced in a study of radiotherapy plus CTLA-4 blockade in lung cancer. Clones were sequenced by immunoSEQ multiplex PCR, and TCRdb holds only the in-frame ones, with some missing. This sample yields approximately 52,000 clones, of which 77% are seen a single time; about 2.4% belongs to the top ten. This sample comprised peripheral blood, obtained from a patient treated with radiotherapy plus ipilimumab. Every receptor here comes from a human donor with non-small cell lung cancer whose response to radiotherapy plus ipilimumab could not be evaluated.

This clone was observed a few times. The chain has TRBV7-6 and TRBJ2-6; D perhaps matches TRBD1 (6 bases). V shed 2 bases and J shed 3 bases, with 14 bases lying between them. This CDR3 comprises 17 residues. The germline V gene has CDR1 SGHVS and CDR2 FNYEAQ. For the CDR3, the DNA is TGTGCCAGCAGCTTAACAAGGGGGTTCGGTGGGGCCAACGTCCTGACTTTC. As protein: CASSLTRGFGGANVLTF.

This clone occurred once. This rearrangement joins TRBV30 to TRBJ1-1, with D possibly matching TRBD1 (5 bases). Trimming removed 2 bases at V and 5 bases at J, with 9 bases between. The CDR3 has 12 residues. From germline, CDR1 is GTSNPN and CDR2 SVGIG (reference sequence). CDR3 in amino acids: CAWSRGETEAFF. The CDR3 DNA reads TGTGCCTGGAGTCGGGGGGAAACTGAAGCTTTCTTT. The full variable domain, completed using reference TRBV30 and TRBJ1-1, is SQTIHQWPATLVQPVGSPLSLECTVEGTSNPNLYWYRQAAGRGLQLLFYSVGIGQISSEVPQNLSASRPQDRQFILSSKKLLLSDSGFYLCAWSRGETEAFFGQGTRLTVV.

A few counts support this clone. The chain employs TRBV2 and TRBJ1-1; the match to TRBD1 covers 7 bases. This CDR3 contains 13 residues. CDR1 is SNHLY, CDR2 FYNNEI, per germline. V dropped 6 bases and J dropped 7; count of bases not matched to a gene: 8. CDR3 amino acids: CASRTQGWNEAFF. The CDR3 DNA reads TGTGCCAGCAGGACACAGGGGTGGAATGAAGCTTTCTTT.

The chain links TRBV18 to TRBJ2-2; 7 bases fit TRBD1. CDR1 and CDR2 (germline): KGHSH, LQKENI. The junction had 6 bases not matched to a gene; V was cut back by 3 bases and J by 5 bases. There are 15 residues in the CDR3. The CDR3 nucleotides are TGTGCCAGCTCACCGGGACAGTTAGGAACCGGGGAGCTGTTTTTT. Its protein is CASSPGQLGTGELFF.

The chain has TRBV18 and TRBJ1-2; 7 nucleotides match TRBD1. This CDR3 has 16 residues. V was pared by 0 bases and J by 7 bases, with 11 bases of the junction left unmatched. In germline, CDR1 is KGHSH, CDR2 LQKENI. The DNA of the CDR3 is TGTGCCAGCTCACCACCGACAGGGTCTGTAGCTAGTGGCTACACCTTC. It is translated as CASSPPTGSVASGYTF.

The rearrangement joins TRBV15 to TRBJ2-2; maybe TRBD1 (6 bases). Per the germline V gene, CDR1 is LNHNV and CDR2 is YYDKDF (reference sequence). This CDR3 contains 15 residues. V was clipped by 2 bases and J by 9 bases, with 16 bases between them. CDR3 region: CATSRSGTIRRELFF. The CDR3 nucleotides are TGTGCCACCAGCAGATCCGGGACAATCCGCCGGGAGCTGTTTTTT.

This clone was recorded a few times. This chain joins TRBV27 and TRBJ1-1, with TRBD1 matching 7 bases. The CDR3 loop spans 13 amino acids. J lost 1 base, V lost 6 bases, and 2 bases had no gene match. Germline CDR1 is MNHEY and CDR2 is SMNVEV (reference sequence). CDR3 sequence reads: CASRRQGNTEAFF. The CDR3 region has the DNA TGTGCCAGCAGAAGACAGGGGAACACTGAAGCTTTCTTT.

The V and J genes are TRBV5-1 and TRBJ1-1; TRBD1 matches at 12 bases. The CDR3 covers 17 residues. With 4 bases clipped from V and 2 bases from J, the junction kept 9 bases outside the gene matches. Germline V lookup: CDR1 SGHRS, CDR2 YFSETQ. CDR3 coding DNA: TGCGCCAGCAGCGTGGCGGGACAGGGGGCCGGTAACACTGAAGCTTTCTTT. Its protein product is CASSVAGQGAGNTEAFF.

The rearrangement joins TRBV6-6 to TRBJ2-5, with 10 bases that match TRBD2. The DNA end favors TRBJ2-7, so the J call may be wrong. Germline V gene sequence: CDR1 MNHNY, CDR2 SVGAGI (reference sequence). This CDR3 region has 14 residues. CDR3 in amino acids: CASSSSGSSYEQYF. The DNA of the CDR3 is TGTGCCAGCAGTTCTAGCGGGAGCTCCTACGAGCAGTACTTC.

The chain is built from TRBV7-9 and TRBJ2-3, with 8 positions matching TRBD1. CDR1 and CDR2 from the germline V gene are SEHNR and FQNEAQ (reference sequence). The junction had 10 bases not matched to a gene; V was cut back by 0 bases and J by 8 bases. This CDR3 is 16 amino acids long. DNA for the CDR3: TGTGCCAGCAGCTTAGCCCGACAGGGGTCAGGCGGTACGCAGTATTTT. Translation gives CASSLARQGSGGTQYF. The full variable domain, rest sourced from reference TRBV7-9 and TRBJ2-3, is DTGVSQNPRHKITKRGQNVTFRCDPISEHNRLYWYRQTLGQGPEFLTYFQNEAQLEKSRLLSDRFSAERPKGSFSTLEIQRTEQGDSAMYLCASSLARQGSGGTQYFGPGTRLTVL.

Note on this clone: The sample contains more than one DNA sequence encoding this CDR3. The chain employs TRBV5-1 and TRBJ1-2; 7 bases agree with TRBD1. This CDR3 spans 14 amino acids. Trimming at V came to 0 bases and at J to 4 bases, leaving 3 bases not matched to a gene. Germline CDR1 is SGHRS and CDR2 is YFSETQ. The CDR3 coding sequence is TGCGCCAGCAGCTTGGTAGCAGGGGGCTATGGCTACACCTTC. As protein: CASSLVAGGYGYTF.

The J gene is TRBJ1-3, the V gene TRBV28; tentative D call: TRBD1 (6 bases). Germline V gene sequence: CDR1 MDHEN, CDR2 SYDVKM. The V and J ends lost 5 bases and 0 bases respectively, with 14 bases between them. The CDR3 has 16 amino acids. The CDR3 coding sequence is TGTGCCAGCAGTATCTACAGGGTTAGCTCTGGAAACACCATATATTTT. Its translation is CASSIYRVSSGNTIYF.

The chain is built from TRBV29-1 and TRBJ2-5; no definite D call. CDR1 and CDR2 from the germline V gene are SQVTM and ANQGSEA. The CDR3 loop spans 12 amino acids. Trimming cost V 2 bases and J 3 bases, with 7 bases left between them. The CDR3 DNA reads TGCAGCGTTGAACAGGTAGAAGAGACCCAGTACTTC. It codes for CSVEQVEETQYF.

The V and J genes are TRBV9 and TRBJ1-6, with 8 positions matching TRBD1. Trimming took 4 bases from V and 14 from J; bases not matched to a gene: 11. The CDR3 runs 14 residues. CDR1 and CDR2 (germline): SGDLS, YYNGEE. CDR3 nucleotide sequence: TGTGCCAGCAGCCAAGGACAGGGAGGTTTGTCCCTCCACTTT. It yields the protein CASSQGQGGLSLHF.

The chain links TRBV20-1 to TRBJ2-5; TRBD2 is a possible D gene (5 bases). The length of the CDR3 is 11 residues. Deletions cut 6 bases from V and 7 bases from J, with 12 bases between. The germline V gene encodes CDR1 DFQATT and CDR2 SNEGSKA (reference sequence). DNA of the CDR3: TGCAGTGCAATTTTGGCGGGGACCCAGTACTTC. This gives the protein CSAILAGTQYF.

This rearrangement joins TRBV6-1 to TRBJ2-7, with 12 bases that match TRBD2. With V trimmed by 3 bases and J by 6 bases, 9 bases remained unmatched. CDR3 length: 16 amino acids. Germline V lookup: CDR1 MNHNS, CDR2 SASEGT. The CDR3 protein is CASSDRRLAGVSEQYF. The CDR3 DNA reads TGTGCCAGCAGTGACCGAAGACTAGCGGGAGTAAGCGAGCAGTACTTC.

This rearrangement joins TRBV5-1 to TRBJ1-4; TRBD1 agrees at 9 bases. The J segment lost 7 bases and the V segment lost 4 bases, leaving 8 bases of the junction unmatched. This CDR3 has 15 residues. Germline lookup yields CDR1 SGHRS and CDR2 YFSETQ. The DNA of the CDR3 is TGCGCCAGCAGCGGATCCGGGACAGGGCTTGAAAAACTGTTTTTT. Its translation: CASSGSGTGLEKLFF.

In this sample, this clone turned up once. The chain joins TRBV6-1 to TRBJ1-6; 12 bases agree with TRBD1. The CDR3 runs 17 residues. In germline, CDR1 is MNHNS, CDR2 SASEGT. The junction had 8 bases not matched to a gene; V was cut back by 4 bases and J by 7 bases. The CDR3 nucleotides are TGTGCCAGCAGTGCTGGGACAGGGGGCGGGTGGAATTCACCCCTCCACTTT. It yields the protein CASSAGTGGGWNSPLHF.

CDR3 region: CASSQEVAGQITYEQYF. The CDR3 nucleotides are TGTGCCAGCAGCCAAGAGGTAGCGGGACAGATAACCTACGAGCAGTACTTC. The J gene is TRBJ2-7, the V gene TRBV4-2; D may be TRBD2 (8 bases). CDR3 length equals 17 residues. V lost 0 bases and J 2 bases, leaving 17 bases between the germline ends. CDR1 and CDR2 from the germline V gene are LGHNA and YNFKEQ.

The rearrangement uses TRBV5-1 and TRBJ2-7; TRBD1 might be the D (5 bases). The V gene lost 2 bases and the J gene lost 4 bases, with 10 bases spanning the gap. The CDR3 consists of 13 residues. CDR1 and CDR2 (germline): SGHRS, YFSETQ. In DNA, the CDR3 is TGCGCCAGCAGCTTTGCACAGGCATACGAGCAGTACTTC. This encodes CASSFAQAYEQYF.

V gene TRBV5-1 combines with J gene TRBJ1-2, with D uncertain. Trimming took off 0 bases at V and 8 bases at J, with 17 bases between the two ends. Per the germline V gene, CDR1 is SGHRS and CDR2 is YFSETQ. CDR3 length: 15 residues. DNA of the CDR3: TGCGCCAGCAGCTTGGCTCCGCCCGGGTCGTGGGGCTACACCTTC. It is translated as CASSLAPPGSWGYTF.